The clone carrying this T cell receptor beta chain was counted at least ten times. A modified ARM-PCR protocol with three rounds of nested PCR amplified TCRbeta. In TCRdb, the multiplex PCR reads were re-called with MiXCR into one record per CDR3 protein. This sample has more than 75,000 distinct CDR3 sequences, with 80% found just once. The data originate from a study of tumor and adjacent non-tumor tissue in lung cancer. This CDR3 comprises 16 residues. CDR1 is MDHEN and CDR2 is SYDVKM in the germline V gene. The V gene lost 6 bases and the J gene lost 1 base, with 16 bases spanning the gap. The template was RNA from unsorted bulk tissue. Distant lung tissue was collected more than 3 cm away from the tumor edge.

The chain carries TRBV28 and TRBJ2-1, with D tentatively TRBD2 (6 bases). The material sequenced was distant non-tumor lung tissue. This sequence originates from a man aged 55 to 69 with small cell lung cancer. The CDR3 coding sequence is TGTGCCAGCAGCCCACCGGGGAGCGGGTCCTACAATGAGCAGTTCTTC. Its protein is CASSPPGSGSYNEQFF. Drawing the rest from reference TRBV28 and TRBJ2-1, the complete variable domain is DVKVTQSSRYLVKRTGEKVFLECVQDMDHENMFWYRQDPGLGLRLIYFSYDVKMKEKGDIPEGYSVSREKKERFSLILESASTNQTSMYLCASSPPGSGSYNEQFFGPGTRLTVL.